One and the same sample provided the 27 T cell receptor beta chains below, sequenced in a study of shared clonotypes between healthy human individuals. Sequenced by immunoSEQ multiplex PCR; TCRdb stores in-frame clones only, minus some. Of roughly 1,500,000 clones in the sample, roughly 98.5% were seen once. The specimen was naive CD4+ T cells sorted from blood. Subset indicated: CD45RA+ positively selected. Receptor source: a man younger than 40 in good health.

V and J are TRBV7-2 and TRBJ2-1, with TRBD2 identical over 11 bases. This CDR3 region has 16 residues. CDR1 and CDR2 (germline): SGHTA, FQGNSA. J was trimmed by 3 bases and V by 4 bases; bases with no gene match: 5. In DNA, the CDR3 is TGTGCCAGCAGCTCAAGACTAGCGGGAATCTACAATGAGCAGTTCTTC. Translating gives CASSSRLAGIYNEQFF.

The chain recombines TRBV27 with TRBJ2-1, with 8 bases identical to TRBD2. CDR1 MNHEY and CDR2 SMNVEV come from the germline V gene (reference sequence). CDR3 length: 14 amino acids. V dropped 5 bases and J dropped 4; count of bases not matched to a gene: 4. CDR3 nucleotide sequence: TGTGCCAGCAGTAAAACTAGCGGTTACAATGAGCAGTTCTTC. Its translation is CASSKTSGYNEQFF.

As for this clone: Other DNA sequences of this sample code for an identical CDR3. This chain connects TRBV9 to TRBJ2-1; 7 bases line up with TRBD1. The V gene's germline CDR1 is SGDLS and CDR2 YYNGEE. The CDR3 extends over 13 amino acids. With V trimmed by 2 bases and J by 10 bases, 6 bases remained unmatched. CDR3 amino acids: CASSVAGGREQFF. In nucleotides, the CDR3 is TGTGCCAGCAGCGTGGCAGGGGGTCGGGAGCAGTTCTTC.

The chain carries TRBV20-1 and TRBJ1-4; unclear D gene. There are 11 residues in the CDR3. The germline V gene has CDR1 DFQATT and CDR2 SNEGSKA (reference sequence). V lost 6 bases to trimming and J lost 8 bases, with 10 bases between them. CDR3 bases: TGCAGTGCAACACGAGGGGAAAAACTGTTTTTT. Residues: CSATRGEKLFF.

The rearrangement links TRBV27 to TRBJ2-7; D uncertain. The CDR3 is 14 residues long. Germline V lookup: CDR1 MNHEY, CDR2 SMNVEV (reference sequence). V was shortened by 2 bases and J by 2 bases, with 10 bases between the two germline ends. CDR3 nucleotide sequence: TGTGCCAGCAGTTTAAAGGCAGAGACCTACGAGCAGTACTTC. It encodes CASSLKAETYEQYF.

The CDR3 DNA sequence: TGCGCCAGCGGGAAACAGGGGGCACAAGAGACCCAGTACTTC. Translation: CASGKQGAQETQYF. The genes are TRBV5-1 and TRBJ2-5, with 9 nucleotides matching TRBD1. The CDR3 spans 14 residues. The V and J ends lost 7 bases and 2 bases, in that order; junction bases with no gene match: 6. Germline CDR1 reads SGHRS; CDR2 reads YFSETQ.

This chain uses TRBV5-6 with TRBJ1-5, with D maybe TRBD1 (6 bases). V lost 0 bases to trimming and J lost 3 bases, with 19 bases between them. This CDR3 has 18 amino acids. Looked up from germline, CDR1 is SGHDT and CDR2 is YYEEEE. The DNA of the CDR3 is TGTGCCAGCAGCTTGGTTGGTCGGGGGGCCTGGGACAATCAGCCCCAGCATTTT. It is translated as CASSLVGRGAWDNQPQHF.

This clone was seen once. The CDR3 sequence is CSVVVLQGIQYF. The CDR3 DNA is TGCAGCGTGGTCGTTCTCCAAGGAATTCAGTACTTC. This chain connects TRBV29-1 to TRBJ2-4; no firm D call. Germline V gene lookup returns CDR1 SQVTM and CDR2 ANQGSEA. The CDR3 runs 12 residues. The ends were cut back, 6 bases at V and 10 bases at J, with 16 bases in the middle.

The CDR3 sequence: CASSLGVVGSYEQYF. CDR3 DNA: TGCGCCAGCTCCCTTGGGGTTGTTGGCTCCTACGAGCAGTACTTC. The chain is built from TRBV5-1 and TRBJ2-7, with D unresolved. V lost 7 bases, J lost 0 bases, and 17 bases lay in between. CDR1 is SGHRS, CDR2 YFSETQ, per germline. CDR3 length equals 15 residues.

The chain joins TRBV18 to TRBJ2-7, with 7 positions matching TRBD1. The CDR3 contains 13 residues. Losses at the gene ends were 0 bases for V and 5 bases for J; bases not matched to a gene: 1. Germline-derived CDR1 and CDR2 are KGHSH and LQKENI. The DNA of the CDR3 is TGTGCCAGCTCACCACCGCAGGGGGACGAGCAGTACTTC. This gives the protein CASSPPQGDEQYF.

Notes on this clone: At the DNA level, this CDR3 is encoded by other sequences in the same sample as well. This chain joins TRBV7-2 and TRBJ2-1, with D uncertain. The germline gives CDR1 SGHTA, CDR2 FQGNSA. This CDR3 region has 11 residues. Trimming took 0 bases from V and 9 from J, leaving 3 bases between them. CDR3 sequence: CASSLAGEQFF. CDR3 DNA: TGTGCCAGCAGCTTAGCCGGTGAGCAGTTCTTC.

The chain joins TRBV5-1 to TRBJ1-2; 12 bases align to TRBD1. The CDR3 length is 15 residues. Germline CDR1 and CDR2: SGHRS and YFSETQ. V was clipped by 3 bases and J by 7 bases; unmatched bases: 7. The CDR3 DNA reads as TGCGCCAGCAGCTCGGGACAGGGGGCTGAGTTTGGCTACACCTTC. It encodes CASSSGQGAEFGYTF.

The chain carries TRBV6-1 and TRBJ2-5; 9 bases match TRBD2. Germline V gene lookup returns CDR1 MNHNS and CDR2 SASEGT. V lost 5 bases and J lost 10; bases outside the gene matches: 14. This CDR3 is 15 amino acids long. Written as DNA, the CDR3 is TGTGCCAGCAGTTCCCGACTAGCGGAACGAGTTGGCCAGTACTTC. Its protein is CASSSRLAERVGQYF.

As regards this clone: Additional DNA sequences in this sample encode the identical CDR3. This chain uses TRBV18 with TRBJ2-2, with unresolved D. The CDR3 loop spans 12 amino acids. Germline loops: CDR1 KGHSH, CDR2 LQKENI. V gave up 3 bases and J gave up 4 bases, with 3 bases separating them. The CDR3 spells CASSPTTGELFF. Written as DNA, the CDR3 is TGTGCCAGCTCACCCACCACCGGGGAGCTGTTTTTT.

The CDR3 DNA sequence: TGTGCCAGCAGCTACGGACTAGCGGGGGACTACAATGAGCAGTTCTTC. Residues: CASSYGLAGDYNEQFF. The V and J genes are TRBV5-5 and TRBJ2-1; 13 bases agree with TRBD2. CDR3 length equals 16 residues. J gave up 3 bases and V 3 bases, and 3 bases lay outside the gene matches. Looked up from germline, CDR1 is SGHKS and CDR2 is YYEKEE (reference sequence). The entire variable domain, with the rest obtained from reference TRBV5-5 and TRBJ2-1, is as follows: DAGVTQSPTHLIKTRGQQVTLRCSPISGHKSVSWYQQVLGQGPQFIFQYYEKEERGRGNFPDRFSARQFPNYSSELNVNALLLGDSALYLCASSYGLAGDYNEQFFGPGTRLTVL.

The rearrangement links TRBV11-2 to TRBJ2-7; the match to TRBD2 covers 9 bases. After removal of 5 bases from V and 4 bases from J, the junction contained 6 bases not matched to a gene. Germline CDR1 is SGHAT and CDR2 is FQNNGV. The CDR3 length is 14 residues. The CDR3 is CASSPWLAGYEQYF. The CDR3 DNA reads TGTGCCAGCAGCCCCTGGCTAGCGGGATACGAGCAGTACTTC. The whole variable domain, remainder taken from reference TRBV11-2 and TRBJ2-7, is EAGVAQSPRYKIIEKRQSVAFWCNPISGHATLYWYQQILGQGPKLLIQFQNNGVVDDSQLPKDRFSAERLKGVDSTLKIQPAKLEDSAVYLCASSPWLAGYEQYFGPGTRLTVT.

V gene TRBV29-1 combines with J gene TRBJ2-7; possibly TRBD1 for D (6 bases). Germline lookup yields CDR1 SQVTM and CDR2 ANQGSEA. The CDR3 spans 13 residues. Trimming cost V 6 bases and J 4 bases, with 16 bases left between them. The CDR3 region has the DNA TGCAGCGTGGGACACCAGCTGACATACGAGCAGTACTTC. This translates into CSVGHQLTYEQYF.

This chain joins TRBV9 and TRBJ2-1; 11 nucleotides line up with TRBD2. The trim removed 3 bases at V and 7 bases at J, leaving 9 bases unmatched. This CDR3 has 16 amino acids. Germline loops: CDR1 SGDLS, CDR2 YYNGEE. CDR3 residues: CASSGRLAGGKNEQFF. The CDR3 DNA sequence: TGTGCCAGCAGCGGGAGGCTAGCGGGAGGAAAAAATGAGCAGTTCTTC.

The chain combines TRBV25-1 with TRBJ2-5, with TRBD2 matching 9 bases. V shed 4 bases, J shed 5 bases, and the junction held 5 bases outside the gene matches. The germline V gene encodes CDR1 MGHDK and CDR2 SYGVNS. The CDR3 runs 14 residues. The CDR3 DNA reads as TGTGCCAGCAGTGGATTAGCGGGAGAGGAGACCCAGTACTTC. The encoded protein is CASSGLAGEETQYF.

This clone has only one observation. This chain joins TRBV29-1 and TRBJ2-1; tentative D call: TRBD1 (5 bases). CDR3 length: 13 residues. V lost 6 bases and J 4 bases, leaving 13 bases between the germline ends. Germline CDR1 is SQVTM and CDR2 is ANQGSEA. CDR3 amino acids: CSVVTVGYNEQFF. The CDR3 DNA sequence: TGCAGCGTGGTGACAGTGGGGTACAATGAGCAGTTCTTC.

This chain connects TRBV29-1 to TRBJ2-7; possible D gene TRBD2, 5 bases. Germline V gives CDR1 SQVTM, CDR2 ANQGSEA. Trimming took off 2 bases at V and 6 bases at J, with 11 bases between the two ends. CDR3 length: 12 residues. Written as DNA, the CDR3 is TGCAGCGTTGAATCGCTCGGGGTCGAGCAGTACTTC. Translation gives CSVESLGVEQYF.

This sequence joins TRBV15 and TRBJ1-5; D remains unclear. CDR1 LNHNV and CDR2 YYDKDF come from the germline V gene (reference sequence). This CDR3 region has 14 residues. The V gene lost 5 bases and the J gene lost 7 bases, with 15 bases spanning the gap. The CDR3 is CATSFGRTEQPQHF. CDR3 coding DNA: TGTGCCACCAGCTTTGGACGAACGGAACAGCCCCAGCATTTT.

The V call is TRBV28, the J call TRBJ2-7, with 7 bases fitting TRBD2. The germline V gene encodes CDR1 MDHEN and CDR2 SYDVKM. This CDR3 spans 13 amino acids. With V trimmed by 10 bases and J by 4 bases, 10 bases remained unmatched. In DNA, the CDR3 is TGTGCCACCAGAGCGGGACCACCTTACGAGCAGTACTTC. Protein product: CATRAGPPYEQYF.

The V gene is TRBV7-2, the J gene TRBJ2-7; 11 nucleotides line up with TRBD2. Losses at the gene ends were 4 bases for V and 4 bases for J; bases not matched to a gene: 6. The CDR3 sequence is 15 residues long. From germline, CDR1 is SGHTA and CDR2 FQGNSA. This chain's CDR3 is CASSYRLAGSYEQYF. For the CDR3, the DNA is TGTGCCAGCAGCTATCGACTAGCGGGATCTTACGAGCAGTACTTC.

This clone was counted a single time. The chain employs TRBV27 and TRBJ2-3; 8 bases line up with TRBD1. V lost 4 bases to trimming and J lost 6 bases; unmatched junction nucleotides: 3. Germline CDR1 is MNHEY and CDR2 is SMNVEV (reference sequence). This CDR3 spans 13 amino acids. The CDR3 sequence: CASSSRQGDTQYF. The CDR3 DNA follows: TGTGCCAGCAGTTCCCGACAGGGGGATACGCAGTATTTT.

As concerns this clone: The sample contains more than one DNA sequence encoding this CDR3. The chain joins TRBV28 to TRBJ1-5; D perhaps matches TRBD1 (6 bases). Looked up from germline, CDR1 is MDHEN and CDR2 is SYDVKM. CDR3 length equals 14 residues. V gave up 3 bases and J gave up 7 bases, with 13 bases separating them. CDR3 loop: CASSFRGRGQPQHF. The CDR3 DNA is TGTGCCAGCAGTTTCAGGGGTAGGGGGCAGCCCCAGCATTTT.

This clone was recorded only once. The V gene is TRBV9, the J gene TRBJ1-2; a possible D gene is TRBD1 (5 bases). The germline CDR1 and CDR2 sequences are SGDLS and YYNGEE. The CDR3 contains 14 residues. V dropped 3 bases and J dropped 8 bases, with 17 bases sitting between them. The CDR3 spells CASSDLRQLGGYTF. The CDR3 coding sequence is TGTGCCAGCAGCGATCTTCGACAGCTAGGAGGCTACACCTTC.